The clone carrying this T cell receptor (beta chain) was counted ten times or more. Its cognate antigen is unknown. Trimming pared 1 base from V and 3 bases from J, leaving 10 bases between. The CDR3 is made up of 14 amino acids. CDR1 and CDR2 from the germline V gene are SQVTM and ANQGSEA. Stated time point: newly diagnosed GD, antithyroid drugs for less than 3 months. The TCR library used RNA extracted from PBMCs. Libraries of TCR beta came from iRepertoire HTBI primers plus Arm-PCR of CDR3 regions. TCRdb passed the multiplex PCR reads through MiXCR, listing each CDR3 protein once. The table includes roughly 400,000 distinct CDR3 sequences, 15% detected once. These data belong to a study of regulatory T cells in long-lasting Graves disease. Overall study results and limits: New patients shared fewer public clonotypes (around 880) than persistent patients did (roughly 2,500). There were preferences for TRBV28, TRBJ1-2 and TRBJ2-5 in persistent disease. Tissue studied was limited to peripheral blood, excluding thyroid tissue.

In addition, the sample was reused for a study of T cells in Graves' hyperthyroidism and ophthalmopathy. That study reports: Exclusion followed for patients with uncontrolled infection, other autoimmune disease, pregnancy or lactation.

The chain recombines TRBV29-1 with TRBJ2-1, with D maybe TRBD2 (5 bases). This clonotype originated in a woman aged 40 to 50 with Graves disease. The sample consisted of peripheral blood mononuclear cells (PBMCs), taken at new diagnosis, from a patient treated with antithyroid drugs. The CDR3: CSVEGGRDYNEQFF. DNA for the CDR3: TGCAGCGTTGAAGGCGGCCGGGACTACAATGAGCAGTTCTTC.